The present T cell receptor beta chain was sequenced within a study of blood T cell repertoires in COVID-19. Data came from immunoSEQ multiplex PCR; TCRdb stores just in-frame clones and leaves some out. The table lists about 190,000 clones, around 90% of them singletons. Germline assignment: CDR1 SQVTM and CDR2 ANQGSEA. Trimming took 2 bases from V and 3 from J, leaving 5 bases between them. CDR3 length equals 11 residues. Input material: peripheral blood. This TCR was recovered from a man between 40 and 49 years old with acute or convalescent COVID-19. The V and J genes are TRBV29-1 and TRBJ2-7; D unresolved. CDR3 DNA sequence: TGCAGCGTTGAAACGGTCTACGAGCAGTACTTC. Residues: CSVETVYEQYF.